Listed here are 8 T cell receptor beta chains from one sample, sequenced in a study of T cells in Graves' hyperthyroidism and ophthalmopathy. Template material for amplifying TCR beta CDR3 regions consisted of RNA transcripts. First-round RT-PCR targeting the TCR CDR3 was performed with the HTBI primer set. TCRdb called the multiplex PCR reads again in MiXCR, with one record for every CDR3 protein. The sample holds some 580,000 distinct CDR3 sequences, 16% seen once. Sequenced: blood. These receptors were obtained from a woman in her 40s with Graves' ophthalmopathy.

This clonotype was counted many times. The chain links TRBV12-3 or TRBV12-4 to TRBJ1-2; possibly TRBD1 for D (6 bases). Trimming cost V 5 bases and J 4 bases, with 8 bases left between them. This CDR3 is built from 12 residues. The CDR3 protein is CASSARGYGYTF. The DNA of the CDR3 is TGTGCCAGCAGTGCCAGGGGCTATGGCTACACCTTC.

This clonotype was counted at least ten times. The chain combines TRBV11-2 with TRBJ2-1, with D tentatively TRBD2 (5 bases). CDR1 and CDR2 from the germline V gene are SGHAT and FQNNGV. The CDR3 runs 12 residues. The V end lost 5 bases, the J end lost 7 bases, and 9 bases lay between the germline ends. The CDR3 region is CASSRGGNEQFF. The CDR3 nucleotides read TGTGCCAGCAGCCGCGGCGGGAATGAGCAGTTCTTC.

This clonotype has ten or more counts. The rearrangement links TRBV6-1 to TRBJ1-1, with D perhaps TRBD1 (5 bases). The germline V gene has CDR1 MNHNS and CDR2 SASEGT. Trimming cost V 8 bases and J 8 bases, with 15 bases left between them. The CDR3 contains 12 residues. CDR3 amino acids: CASLIGGGEAFF. The CDR3 DNA reads TGTGCCAGCCTAATAGGCGGGGGGGAAGCTTTCTTT.

V gene TRBV6-1 combines with J gene TRBJ2-7, with 7 bases identical to TRBD1. The CDR3 sequence is 15 residues long. Trimming removed 5 bases from V and 0 bases from J; junction bases left unmatched: 7. Per germline, CDR1 MNHNS and CDR2 SASEGT. CDR3 DNA: TGTGCCAGCAGTCGAACCGGGACAGCCTCCTACGAGCAGTACTTC. Amino acids: CASSRTGTASYEQYF.

This clonotype was seen ten or more times. This chain uses TRBV20-1 with TRBJ1-2, with no clear D. Germline assignment: CDR1 DFQATT and CDR2 SNEGSKA (reference sequence). The germline V and J ends were trimmed by 0 bases and 8 bases, with 7 bases remaining between them. This CDR3 region has 11 residues. The CDR3 coding sequence is TGCAGTGCTAGAGACAGGTTCGGCTACACCTTC. Translation: CSARDRFGYTF.

There are many counts of this clonotype. The chain is built from TRBV28 and TRBJ2-1; 8 nucleotides line up with TRBD2. The length of the CDR3 is 13 residues. From germline, CDR1 is MDHEN and CDR2 SYDVKM. Trimming cost V 7 bases and J 7 bases; bases outside gene matches: 6. Here the CDR3 DNA reads TGTGCCAGCATCAATGGCGGGAGGAATGAGCAGTTCTTC. Translated, it gives CASINGGRNEQFF.

In its sample, this clonotype was seen many times. The rearrangement uses TRBV11-3 and TRBJ2-7, with 10 bases fitting TRBD2. Unmatched junction bases numbered 7, after V lost 5 bases and J lost 6 bases. Germline assignment: CDR1 SGHNT and CDR2 YENEEA. The CDR3 loop spans 14 amino acids. CDR3 residues: CASSHLAGAREQYF. As DNA, the CDR3 is TGTGCCAGCAGCCACCTAGCGGGAGCACGCGAGCAGTACTTC. Together with reference TRBV11-3 and TRBJ2-7, the CDR3 gives the full variable domain: EAGVVQSPRYKIIEKKQPVAFWCNPISGHNTLYWYLQNLGQGPELLIRYENEEAVDDSQLPKDRFSAERLKGVDSTLKIQPAELGDSAVYLCASSHLAGAREQYFGPGTRLTVT.

This clonotype came up a few times. This chain connects TRBV20-1 to TRBJ1-1; D is ambiguous. The germline V gene encodes CDR1 DFQATT and CDR2 SNEGSKA (reference sequence). V was trimmed by 3 bases and J by 4 bases, leaving 15 bases between them. The CDR3 length is 14 residues. The CDR3 DNA reads TGCAGTGCTAGGACCCGTGGGTCGGGCACTGAAGCTTTCTTT. This sequence encodes CSARTRGSGTEAFF.